The rows below give T cell receptor beta chains drawn from one sample of a study of control samples from healthy donors and cancer patients. The repertoire was sequenced with immunoSEQ multiplex PCR; TCRdb's copy has only in-frame clones and lacks some. The sample has some 25,000 clones; 82% are singletons. The sequenced sample consisted of PBMCs. The receptors were sampled from a man aged 55 to 70 with colorectal cancer. CDR3s include the opening cysteine and the closing phenylalanine or tryptophan. Each record gives: clone size, V gene, D gene, CDR3 length, J gene, CDR3 protein, CDR3 DNA. The D gene is left open where the match is weak. Size is omitted from some rows. Given values are once, few, many or a class for expanded clones.

NA	TRBV30	TRBD1	15	TRBJ2-2	CAWSDDRVNTGELFF	TGTGCCTGGTCGGACGACAGGGTTAATACCGGGGAGCTGTTTTTT
NA	TRBV10-3	NA	13	TRBJ1-4	CAISQGSNEKLFF	TGTGCCATCAGCCAGGGATCTAATGAAAAACTGTTTTTT
NA	TRBV5-8	TRBD1	13	TRBJ2-4	CASSTGTVNIQYF	TGTGCCAGCAGCACCGGGACAGTGAACATTCAGTACTTC
NA	TRBV5-4	TRBD1	15	TRBJ1-2	CASSFPGQGNYGYTF	TGTGCCAGCAGCTTCCCGGGACAGGGGAACTATGGCTACACCTTC
NA	TRBV30	NA	11	TRBJ2-5	CAWQLAGTQYF	TGTGCCTGGCAACTAGCAGGGACCCAGTACTTC
NA	TRBV19	TRBD1	14	TRBJ1-1	CASIRDRGISEAFF	TGTGCCAGTATAAGAGACAGGGGGATTTCTGAAGCTTTCTTT
NA	TRBV29-1	NA	12	TRBJ2-2	CSVGDVTGELFF	TGCAGCGTTGGAGACGTAACCGGGGAGCTGTTTTTT
few	TRBV27	TRBD2	15	TRBJ2-1	CASKTLAGGFNEQFF	TGTGCCAGCAAGACCCTAGCGGGGGGGTTTAATGAGCAGTTCTTC
NA	TRBV4-1	NA	16	TRBJ2-2	CASSQDILLNTGELFF	TGCGCCAGCAGCCAAGATATTCTATTGAACACCGGGGAGCTGTTTTTT
NA	TRBV6-5	NA	11	TRBJ1-3	CASSRGNTIYF	TGTGCCAGCAGTCGGGGAAACACCATATATTTT
NA	TRBV5-1	TRBD1	15	TRBJ1-6	CASSYGQADNSPLHF	TGCGCCAGCAGCTATGGACAGGCGGATAATTCACCCCTCCACTTT
NA	TRBV10-3	TRBD1	18	TRBJ2-1	CAISESILDRRTYNEQFF	TGTGCCATCAGTGAGTCGATTCTGGACAGGCGGACCTACAATGAGCAGTTCTTC
NA	TRBV5-4	NA	15	TRBJ1-6	CASSLSGDWNSPLHF	TGTGCCAGCAGCTTGAGCGGGGATTGGAATTCACCCCTCCACTTT
NA	TRBV5-1	NA	16	TRBJ2-2	CASSSLEGGASGELFF	TGCGCCAGCAGCAGTTTGGAAGGGGGGGCGAGCGGGGAGCTGTTTTTT
NA	TRBV6-5	NA	15	TRBJ1-4	CASSYEGNEEEKLFF	TGTGCCAGCAGTTATGAGGGGAACGAGGAGGAAAAACTGTTTTTT
NA	TRBV11-3	NA	14	TRBJ1-1	CASSLGTDRPEAFF	TGTGCCAGCAGCTTGGGGACCGACAGACCCGAAGCTTTCTTT
NA	TRBV5-4	NA	15	TRBJ2-1	CASSLRLGATHEQFF	TGTGCCAGCAGCCTTAGACTAGGAGCAACCCATGAGCAGTTCTTC
few	TRBV5-1	NA	15	TRBJ1-2	CASSPDGGRGYGYTF	TGCGCCAGCAGCCCGGATGGGGGCAGGGGCTATGGCTACACCTTC
NA	TRBV7-9	NA	14	TRBJ1-2	CASSLVGGMNGYTF	TGTGCCAGCAGCTTAGTTGGGGGGATGAATGGCTACACCTTC
NA	TRBV4-3	NA	16	TRBJ1-6	CASSQETGIYNSPLHF	TGCGCCAGCAGCCAGGAGACAGGCATCTATAATTCACCCCTCCACTTT
medium-sized	TRBV6-5	TRBD1	16	TRBJ2-7	CASSYSPDRADYEQYF	TGTGCCAGCAGTTACTCCCCGGACAGGGCAGACTACGAGCAGTACTTC
NA	TRBV7-9	NA	16	TRBJ2-3	CASREDLAWGTDTQYF	TGTGCCAGCAGGGAAGATCTAGCATGGGGGACAGATACGCAGTATTTT
NA	TRBV27	NA	14	TRBJ1-5	CASSFGGYNQPQHF	TGTGCCAGCAGTTTTGGGGGTTACAATCAGCCCCAGCATTTT
once	TRBV6-4	NA	12	TRBJ2-3	CASNSPGGTQYF	TGTGCCAGCAATTCTCCAGGCGGTACGCAGTATTTT
once	TRBV6-5	NA	15	TRBJ2-4	CASSYSWGSKNIQYF	TGTGCCAGCAGTTACTCTTGGGGTAGCAAAAACATTCAGTACTTC